This TCR beta chain was obtained from a study listed by TCRdb under 2016. The CDR3 measures 17 amino acids from cysteine to phenylalanine. Only CDR3 DNA is held: 51 bases, read in frame from base 1. Per the germline V gene (reference sequence), LGHDT is the CDR1 and YNNKEL is the CDR2. The V end gives up 4 bases and the J end 3 bases, leaving 15 bases in the junction not matched to a gene. As for this clonotype: It lacks a known antigen. The record has no base qualities; no much larger clone is one base away.

The library was prepared using RT-PCR. The instrument given in TCRdb is Illumina MiSeq. TCRdb trimmed public reads at Q25 via fastp, called clones via MiXCR and kept in-frame beta chains. For every CDR3 protein sequence, its rows merge into one entry that carries the most common genes and DNA. This sample holds about 680,000 distinct CDR3 sequences; over 12% were observed only once. 3.6% of the sample goes to the ten largest clones. The sequence was obtained from a female donor in good health, serving as a healthy control. Sequences were obtained from memory CD4+ T cells from blood. The V and J segments used are TRBV3-1 and TRBJ2-7; TRBD2 agrees with 7 junctional bases. The sequence in DNA is TGTGCCAGCAGCCCCGGGACTATACCCTTCTTGATCTACGAGCAGTACTTC. Its protein reads: CASSPGTIPFLIYEQYF.